This paragraph covers one TCR beta chain sequence. The data were produced by immunoSEQ multiplex PCR, yet TCRdb's version contains in-frame clones alone and is incomplete. In the table there are under 300,000 clones, approximately 86% of which are singletons. These data belong to a study of blood T cell repertoires in COVID-19. Study-level information: There were acute and convalescent COVID-19 samples, and they came from the United States, Italy and Spain.

Sequences were obtained from peripheral blood. The sequence was obtained from a woman in her 30s with acute or convalescent COVID-19.

The CDR3 reads CASSTPQISGANVLTF. CDR3 in DNA: TGTGCCAGTAGTACCCCCCAGATCTCTGGGGCCAACGTCCTGACTTTC. The chain recombines TRBV19 with TRBJ2-6; D remains unclear. The CDR3 runs 16 residues. V was clipped by 4 bases and J by 0 bases, with 10 bases between them. Germline CDR1 LNHDA, CDR2 SQIVND (reference sequence).